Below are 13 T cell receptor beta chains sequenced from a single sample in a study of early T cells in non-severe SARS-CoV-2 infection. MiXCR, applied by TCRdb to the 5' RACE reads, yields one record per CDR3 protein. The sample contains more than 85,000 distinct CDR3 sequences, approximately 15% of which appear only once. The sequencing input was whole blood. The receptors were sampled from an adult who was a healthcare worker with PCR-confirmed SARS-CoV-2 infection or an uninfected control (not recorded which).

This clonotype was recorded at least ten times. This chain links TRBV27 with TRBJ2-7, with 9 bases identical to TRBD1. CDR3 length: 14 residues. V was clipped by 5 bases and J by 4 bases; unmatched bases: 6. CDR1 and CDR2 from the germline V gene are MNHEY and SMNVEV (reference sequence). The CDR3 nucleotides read TGTGCCAGCAGTACGGGACAGGGCTCGTACGAGCAGTACTTC. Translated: CASSTGQGSYEQYF.

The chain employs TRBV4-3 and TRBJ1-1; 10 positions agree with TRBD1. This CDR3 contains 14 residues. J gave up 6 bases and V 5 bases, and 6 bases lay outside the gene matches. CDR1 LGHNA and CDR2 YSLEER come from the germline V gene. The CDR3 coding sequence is TGCGCCAGCAGCAAGGGACAGGGGCGCGCTGAAGCTTTCTTT. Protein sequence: CASSKGQGRAEAFF.

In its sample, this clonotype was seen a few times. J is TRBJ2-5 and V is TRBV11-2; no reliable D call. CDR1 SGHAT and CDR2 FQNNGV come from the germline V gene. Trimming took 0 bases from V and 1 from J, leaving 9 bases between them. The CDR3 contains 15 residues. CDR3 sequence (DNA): TGTGCCAGCAGCTTAGAGTGGAGCGTCCAAGAGACCCAGTACTTC. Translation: CASSLEWSVQETQYF. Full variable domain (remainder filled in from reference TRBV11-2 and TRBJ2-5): EAGVAQSPRYKIIEKRQSVAFWCNPISGHATLYWYQQILGQGPKLLIQFQNNGVVDDSQLPKDRFSAERLKGVDSTLKIQPAKLEDSAVYLCASSLEWSVQETQYFGPGTRLLVL.

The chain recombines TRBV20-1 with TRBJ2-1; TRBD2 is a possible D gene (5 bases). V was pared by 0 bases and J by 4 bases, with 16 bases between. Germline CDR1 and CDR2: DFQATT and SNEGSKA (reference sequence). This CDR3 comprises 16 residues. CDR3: CSARDQESSEYNEQFF. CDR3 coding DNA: TGCAGTGCTAGAGATCAAGAAAGTAGCGAGTACAATGAGCAGTTCTTC.

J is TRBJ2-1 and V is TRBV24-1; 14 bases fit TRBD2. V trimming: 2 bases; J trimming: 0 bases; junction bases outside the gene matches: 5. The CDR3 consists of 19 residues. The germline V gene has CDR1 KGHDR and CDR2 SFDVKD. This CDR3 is CATSDSPGTSGSSYNEQFF. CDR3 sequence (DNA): TGTGCCACCAGTGATTCACCCGGGACTAGCGGGAGCTCCTACAATGAGCAGTTCTTC.

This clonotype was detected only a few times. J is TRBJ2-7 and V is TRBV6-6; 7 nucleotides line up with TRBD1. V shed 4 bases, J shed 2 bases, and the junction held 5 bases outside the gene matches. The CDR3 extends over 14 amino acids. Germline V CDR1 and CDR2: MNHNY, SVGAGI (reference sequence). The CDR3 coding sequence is TGTGCCAGCAGTTTCAGCAGGGGGACCTACGAGCAGTACTTC. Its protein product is CASSFSRGTYEQYF.

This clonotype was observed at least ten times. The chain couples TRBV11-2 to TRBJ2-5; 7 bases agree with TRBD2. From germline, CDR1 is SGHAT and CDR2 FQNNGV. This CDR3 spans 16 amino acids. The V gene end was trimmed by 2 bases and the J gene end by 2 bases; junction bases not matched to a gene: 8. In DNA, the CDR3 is TGTGCCAGCAGCTTAAGGGCTAGCGGCCTACAAGAGACCCAGTACTTC. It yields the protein CASSLRASGLQETQYF. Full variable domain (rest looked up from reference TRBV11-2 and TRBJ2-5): EAGVAQSPRYKIIEKRQSVAFWCNPISGHATLYWYQQILGQGPKLLIQFQNNGVVDDSQLPKDRFSAERLKGVDSTLKIQPAKLEDSAVYLCASSLRASGLQETQYFGPGTRLLVL.

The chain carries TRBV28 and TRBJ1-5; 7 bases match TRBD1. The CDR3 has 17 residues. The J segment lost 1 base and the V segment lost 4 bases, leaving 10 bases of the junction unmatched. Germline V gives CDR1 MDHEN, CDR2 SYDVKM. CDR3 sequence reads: CASSSDRLRASNQPQHF. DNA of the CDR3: TGTGCCAGCAGTTCGGACAGGTTAAGAGCAAGCAATCAGCCCCAGCATTTT.

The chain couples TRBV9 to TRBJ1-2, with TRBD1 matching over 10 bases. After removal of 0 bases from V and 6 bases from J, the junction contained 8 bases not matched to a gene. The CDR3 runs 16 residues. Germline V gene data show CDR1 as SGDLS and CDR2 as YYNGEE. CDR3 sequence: CASSVAAGTGAHGYTF. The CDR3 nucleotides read TGTGCCAGCAGCGTAGCGGCCGGGACAGGGGCCCATGGCTACACCTTC.

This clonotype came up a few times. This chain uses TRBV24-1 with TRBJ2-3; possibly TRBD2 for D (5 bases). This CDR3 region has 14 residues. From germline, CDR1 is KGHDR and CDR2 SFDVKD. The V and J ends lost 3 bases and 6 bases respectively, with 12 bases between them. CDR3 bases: TGTGCCACCAGTGATCCTAGGAGAGGGGATACGCAGTATTTT. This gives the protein CATSDPRRGDTQYF.

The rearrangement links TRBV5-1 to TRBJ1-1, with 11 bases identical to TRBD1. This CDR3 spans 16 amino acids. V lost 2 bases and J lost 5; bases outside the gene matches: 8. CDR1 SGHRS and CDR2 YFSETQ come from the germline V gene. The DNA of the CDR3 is TGCGCCAGCAGCTTCGGACAGGGGGCAAGTAGGACTGAAGCTTTCTTT. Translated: CASSFGQGASRTEAFF.

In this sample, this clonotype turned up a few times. CDR3 loop: CASSYDMNTEAFF. The DNA for the CDR3 is TGTGCCAGCAGTTACGACATGAACACTGAAGCTTTCTTT. The chain is built from TRBV6-5 and TRBJ1-1; no clear D. Trimming stripped 2 bases from V and 0 bases from J, with 4 bases between. This CDR3 region has 13 residues. CDR1 is MNHEY, CDR2 SVGAGI, per germline.

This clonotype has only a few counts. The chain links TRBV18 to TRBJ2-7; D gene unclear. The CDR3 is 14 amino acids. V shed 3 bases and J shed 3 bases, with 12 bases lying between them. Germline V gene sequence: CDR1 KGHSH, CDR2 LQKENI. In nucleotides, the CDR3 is TGTGCCAGCTCACCTACTATGGACCGCTACGAGCAGTACTTC. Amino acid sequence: CASSPTMDRYEQYF.